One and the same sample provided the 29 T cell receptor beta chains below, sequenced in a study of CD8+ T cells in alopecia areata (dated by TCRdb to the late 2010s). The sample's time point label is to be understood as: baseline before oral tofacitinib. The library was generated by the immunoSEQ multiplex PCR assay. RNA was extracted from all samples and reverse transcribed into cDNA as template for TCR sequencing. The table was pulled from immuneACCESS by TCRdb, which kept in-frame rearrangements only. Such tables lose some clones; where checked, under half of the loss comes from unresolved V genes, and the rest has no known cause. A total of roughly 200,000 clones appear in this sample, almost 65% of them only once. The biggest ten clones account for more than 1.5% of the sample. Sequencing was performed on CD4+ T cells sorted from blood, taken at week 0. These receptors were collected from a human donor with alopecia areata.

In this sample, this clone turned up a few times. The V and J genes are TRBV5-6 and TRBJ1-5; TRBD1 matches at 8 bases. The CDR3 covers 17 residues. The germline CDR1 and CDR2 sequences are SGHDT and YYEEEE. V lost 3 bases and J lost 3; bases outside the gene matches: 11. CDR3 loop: CASSSSRDRWVNQPQHF. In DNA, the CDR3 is TGTGCCAGCAGCTCCAGCCGGGACAGGTGGGTCAATCAGCCCCAGCATTTT.

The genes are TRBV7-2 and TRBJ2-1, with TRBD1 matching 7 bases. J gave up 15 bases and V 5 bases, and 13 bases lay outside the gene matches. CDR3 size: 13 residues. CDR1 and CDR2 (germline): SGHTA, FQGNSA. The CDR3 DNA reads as TGTGCCAGCAGCGGCCAGACCCGGGACAGACCGTTCTTC. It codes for CASSGQTRDRPFF.

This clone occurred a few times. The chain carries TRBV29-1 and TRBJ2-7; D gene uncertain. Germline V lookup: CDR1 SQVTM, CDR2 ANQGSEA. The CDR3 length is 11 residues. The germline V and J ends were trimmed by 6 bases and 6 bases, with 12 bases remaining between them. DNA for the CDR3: TGCAGCGTCCATGGTAACGGCGAGCAGTACTTC. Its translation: CSVHGNGEQYF.

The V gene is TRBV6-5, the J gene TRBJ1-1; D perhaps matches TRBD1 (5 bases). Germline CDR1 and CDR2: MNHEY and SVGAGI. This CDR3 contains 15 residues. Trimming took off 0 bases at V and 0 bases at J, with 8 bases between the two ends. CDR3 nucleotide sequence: TGTGCCAGCAGTTACTCAGGGGCCATGAACACTGAAGCTTTCTTT. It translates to CASSYSGAMNTEAFF.

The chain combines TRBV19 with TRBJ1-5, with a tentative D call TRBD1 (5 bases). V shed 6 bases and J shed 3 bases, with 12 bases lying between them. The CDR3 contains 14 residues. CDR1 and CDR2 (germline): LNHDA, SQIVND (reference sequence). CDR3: CASRVDSYNQPQHF. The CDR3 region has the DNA TGTGCCAGTAGGGTTGACAGCTACAATCAGCCCCAGCATTTT. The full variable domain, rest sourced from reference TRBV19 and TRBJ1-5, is DGGITQSPKYLFRKEGQNVTLSCEQNLNHDAMYWYRQDPGQGLRLIYYSQIVNDFQKGDIAEGYSVSREKKESFPLTVTSAQKNPTAFYLCASRVDSYNQPQHFGDGTRLSIL.

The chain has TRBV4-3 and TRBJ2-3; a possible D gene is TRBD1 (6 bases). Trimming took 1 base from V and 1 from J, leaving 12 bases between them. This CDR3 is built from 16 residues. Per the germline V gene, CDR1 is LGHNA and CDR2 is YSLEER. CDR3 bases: TGCGCCAGCAGCCAAGTCCCAGGGGCTGGCACAGATACGCAGTATTTT. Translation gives CASSQVPGAGTDTQYF.

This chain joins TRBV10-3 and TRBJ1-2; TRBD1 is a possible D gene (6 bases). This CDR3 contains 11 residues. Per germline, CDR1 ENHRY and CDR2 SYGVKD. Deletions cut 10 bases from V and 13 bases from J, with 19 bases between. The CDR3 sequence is CASSGRGGRTF. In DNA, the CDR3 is TGTGCCAGCTCGGGCAGGGGAGGTCGCACCTTC.

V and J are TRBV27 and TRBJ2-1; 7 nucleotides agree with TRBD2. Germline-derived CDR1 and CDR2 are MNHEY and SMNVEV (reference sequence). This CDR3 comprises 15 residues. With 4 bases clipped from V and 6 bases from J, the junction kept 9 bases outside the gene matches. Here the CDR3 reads CASSSRTGGLNEQFF. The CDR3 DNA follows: TGTGCCAGCAGTTCCCGGACGGGGGGTCTCAATGAGCAGTTCTTC.

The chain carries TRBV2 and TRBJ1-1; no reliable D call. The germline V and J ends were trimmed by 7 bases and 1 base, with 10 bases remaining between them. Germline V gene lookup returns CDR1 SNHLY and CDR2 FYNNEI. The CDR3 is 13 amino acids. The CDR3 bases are TGTGCCAGCACGAATCTAGCGAACACTGAAGCTTTCTTT. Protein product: CASTNLANTEAFF.

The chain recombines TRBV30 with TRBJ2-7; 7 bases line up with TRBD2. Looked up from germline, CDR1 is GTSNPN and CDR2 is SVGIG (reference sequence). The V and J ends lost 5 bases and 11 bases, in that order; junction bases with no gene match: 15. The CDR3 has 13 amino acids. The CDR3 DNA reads TGTGCCTGGGGGGAGGGAAGGATCGGGGCCGAGTACTTC. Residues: CAWGEGRIGAEYF.

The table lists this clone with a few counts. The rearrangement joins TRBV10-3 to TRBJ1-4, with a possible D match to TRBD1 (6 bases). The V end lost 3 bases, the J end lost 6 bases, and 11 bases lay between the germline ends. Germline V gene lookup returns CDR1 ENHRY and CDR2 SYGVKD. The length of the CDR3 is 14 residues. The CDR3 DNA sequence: TGTGCCATCAGTGACCAGGGGCCATATGAAAAACTGTTTTTT. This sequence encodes CAISDQGPYEKLFF.

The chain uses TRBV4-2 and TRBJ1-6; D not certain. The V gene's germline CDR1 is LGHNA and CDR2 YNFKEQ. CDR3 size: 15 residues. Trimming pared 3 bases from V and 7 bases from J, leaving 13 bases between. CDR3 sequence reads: CASSQEGGWNSPLHF. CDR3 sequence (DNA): TGTGCCAGCAGCCAGGAGGGAGGGTGGAATTCACCCCTCCACTTT.

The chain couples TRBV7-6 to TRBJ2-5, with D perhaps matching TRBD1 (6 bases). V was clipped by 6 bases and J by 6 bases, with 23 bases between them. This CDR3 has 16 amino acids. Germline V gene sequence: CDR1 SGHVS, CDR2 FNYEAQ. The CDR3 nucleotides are TGTGCCAGCAGTCAAGGAACACAGGGTATTTTAAAGACCCAGTACTTC. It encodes CASSQGTQGILKTQYF.

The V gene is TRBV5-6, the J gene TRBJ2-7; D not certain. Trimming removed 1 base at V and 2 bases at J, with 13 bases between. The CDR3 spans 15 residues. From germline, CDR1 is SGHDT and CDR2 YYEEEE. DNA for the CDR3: TGTGCCAGCAGCTTGTTTGTGGGCAGGACCTACGAGCAGTACTTC. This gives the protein CASSLFVGRTYEQYF.

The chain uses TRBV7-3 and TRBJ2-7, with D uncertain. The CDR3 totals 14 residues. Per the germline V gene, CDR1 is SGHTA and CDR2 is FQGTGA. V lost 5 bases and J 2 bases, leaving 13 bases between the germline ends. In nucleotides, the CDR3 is TGTGCCAGCAGCCTCCAGGCAGGAGCCTACGAGCAGTACTTC. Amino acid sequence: CASSLQAGAYEQYF.

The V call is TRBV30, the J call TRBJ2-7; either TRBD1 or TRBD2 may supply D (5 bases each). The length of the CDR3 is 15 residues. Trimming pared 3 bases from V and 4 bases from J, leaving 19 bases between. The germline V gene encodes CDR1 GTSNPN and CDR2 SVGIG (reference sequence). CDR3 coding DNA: TGTGCCTGGAGACTCCCCCAGGGACGAGGGTACGAGCAGTACTTC. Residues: CAWRLPQGRGYEQYF.

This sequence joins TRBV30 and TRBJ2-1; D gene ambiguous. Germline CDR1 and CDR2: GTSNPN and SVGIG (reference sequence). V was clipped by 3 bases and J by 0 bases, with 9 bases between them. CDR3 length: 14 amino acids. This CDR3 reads CAWRGLSSYNEQFF. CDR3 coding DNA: TGTGCCTGGAGGGGCCTCAGCTCCTACAATGAGCAGTTCTTC.

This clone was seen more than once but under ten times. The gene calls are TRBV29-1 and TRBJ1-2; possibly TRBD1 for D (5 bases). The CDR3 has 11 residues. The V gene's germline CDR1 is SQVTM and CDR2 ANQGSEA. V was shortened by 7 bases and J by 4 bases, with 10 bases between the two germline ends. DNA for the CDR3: TGCAGCGCTGAGGGGAGCTATGGCTACACCTTC. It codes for CSAEGSYGYTF.

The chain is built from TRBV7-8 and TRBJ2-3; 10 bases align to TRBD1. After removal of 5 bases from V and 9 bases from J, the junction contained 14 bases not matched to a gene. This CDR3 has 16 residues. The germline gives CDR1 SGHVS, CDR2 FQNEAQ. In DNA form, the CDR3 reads TGTGCCAGCAGCCACCTAGAGGGGACAGGGGCCAGGACGCAGTATTTT. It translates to CASSHLEGTGARTQYF.

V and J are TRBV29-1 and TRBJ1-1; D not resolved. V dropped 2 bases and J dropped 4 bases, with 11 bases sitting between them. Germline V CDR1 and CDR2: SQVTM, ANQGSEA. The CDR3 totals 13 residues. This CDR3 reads CSVEPSHGTEAFF. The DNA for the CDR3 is TGCAGCGTTGAACCCTCACACGGCACTGAAGCTTTCTTT.

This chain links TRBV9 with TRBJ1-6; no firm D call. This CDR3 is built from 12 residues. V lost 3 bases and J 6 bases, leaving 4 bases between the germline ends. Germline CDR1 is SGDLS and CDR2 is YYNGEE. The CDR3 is CASSDSNSPLHF. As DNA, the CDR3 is TGTGCCAGCAGCGATAGTAATTCACCCCTCCACTTT.

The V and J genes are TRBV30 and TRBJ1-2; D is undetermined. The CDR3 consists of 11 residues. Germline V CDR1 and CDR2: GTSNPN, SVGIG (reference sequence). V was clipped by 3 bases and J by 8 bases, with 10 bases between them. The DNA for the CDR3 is TGTGCCTGGAGGACCGCCCGGGGCTACACCTTC. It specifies CAWRTARGYTF.

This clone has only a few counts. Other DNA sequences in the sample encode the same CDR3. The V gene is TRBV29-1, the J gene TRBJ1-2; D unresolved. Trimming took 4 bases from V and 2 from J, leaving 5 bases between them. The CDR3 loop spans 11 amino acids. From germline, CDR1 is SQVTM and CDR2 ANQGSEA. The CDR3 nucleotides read TGCAGCGTTGGAGAGAACTATGGCTACACCTTC. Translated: CSVGENYGYTF.

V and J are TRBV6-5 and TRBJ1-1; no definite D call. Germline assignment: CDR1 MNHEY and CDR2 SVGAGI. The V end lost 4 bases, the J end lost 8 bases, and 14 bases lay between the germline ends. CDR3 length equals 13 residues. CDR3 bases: TGTGCCAGCAGTTCCTTATCGAGTTTAGAAGCTTTCTTT. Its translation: CASSSLSSLEAFF.

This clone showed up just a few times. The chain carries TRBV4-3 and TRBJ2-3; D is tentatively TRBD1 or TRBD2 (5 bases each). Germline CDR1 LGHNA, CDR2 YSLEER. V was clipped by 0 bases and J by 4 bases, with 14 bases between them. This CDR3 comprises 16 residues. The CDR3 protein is CASSQDLRGVADTQYF. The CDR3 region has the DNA TGCGCCAGCAGCCAAGATCTGAGGGGCGTGGCAGATACGCAGTATTTT.

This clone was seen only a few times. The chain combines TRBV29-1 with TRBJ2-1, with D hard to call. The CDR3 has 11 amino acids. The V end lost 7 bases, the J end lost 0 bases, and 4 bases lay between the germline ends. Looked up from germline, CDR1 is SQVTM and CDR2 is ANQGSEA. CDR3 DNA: TGCAGCGCCCGCTCCTACAATGAGCAGTTCTTC. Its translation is CSARSYNEQFF.

CDR3 nucleotide sequence: TGTGCCTGGAGTATGACAGGGGTTAATGAAAAACTGTTTTTT. It is translated as CAWSMTGVNEKLFF. V usage is TRBV30 and J usage is TRBJ1-4, with 8 bases lining up with TRBD1. CDR3 length: 14 amino acids. Germline V CDR1 and CDR2: GTSNPN, SVGIG (reference sequence). The junction had 3 bases not matched to a gene; V was cut back by 2 bases and J by 4 bases.

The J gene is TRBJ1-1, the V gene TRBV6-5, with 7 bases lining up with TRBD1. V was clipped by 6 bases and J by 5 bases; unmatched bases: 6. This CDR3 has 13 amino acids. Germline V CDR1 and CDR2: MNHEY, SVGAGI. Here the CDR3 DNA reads TGTGCCAGCAGGGAGGGGGCGCGGACTGAAGCTTTCTTT. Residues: CASREGARTEAFF.

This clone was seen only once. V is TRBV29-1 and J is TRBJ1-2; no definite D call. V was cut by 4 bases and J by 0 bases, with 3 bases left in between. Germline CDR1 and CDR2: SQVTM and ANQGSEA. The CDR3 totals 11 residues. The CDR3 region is CSVGTNYGYTF. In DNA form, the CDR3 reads TGCAGCGTTGGTACTAACTATGGCTACACCTTC.